The T cell receptor beta chain described here comes from a study of cytomegalovirus exposure and HLA in healthy donors. Study overall: Later, an analysis reported that the 130 or so validation repertoires had used the same platform as the approximately 680 first-cohort repertoires. General study results and limits: Most TCR sequences proved rare, with some public TCRs found in many donors. The investigators catalogued 164 TCR beta chains as cytomegalovirus-associated.

Sequencing was performed with immunoSEQ multiplex PCR; in TCRdb, only in-frame clones are kept and a portion is missing. The table has about 150,000 clones, about 82% seen once. Of note for this clone: Antigen specificity is unknown.

The germline V gene encodes CDR1 SGHAT and CDR2 FQNNGV. Trimming left V 4 bases short and J 3 bases short, with 4 bases between. CDR3 size: 11 residues. The chain recombines TRBV11-2 with TRBJ2-7; D call uncertain. This clonotype originated in a human donor in good health. The sample consisted of PBMCs. CDR3 amino acids: CASSSYYEQYF. As DNA, the CDR3 is TGTGCCAGCAGCTCTTACTACGAGCAGTACTTC.